Listed below are T cell receptor beta chains from one sample, sequenced in a study of T cells after yellow fever vaccination. One entry per CDR3 protein, called by TCRdb with MiXCR from the 5' RACE reads. The sample carries around 310,000 distinct CDR3 sequences, 3.5% to 4.5% recorded once. This sample comprised PBMCs, obtained 5 days after the yellow fever booster vaccination. These receptors were taken from a man aged 18-30 years who received the YFV17D yellow fever vaccine. Both conserved end residues are part of each CDR3. The order of the fields is D gene, J gene, clone size, V gene, CDR3 protein, CDR3 DNA. D genes are given only for firm matches. Clone sizes are given selectively: once, few, many, or a class where the clone is expanded.

d_call: NA; j_call: TRBJ2-2; clone_size: NA; v_call: TRBV24-1; cdr3_aa: CATRGGPTGELFF; cdr3_nt: TGTGCCACCAGAGGGGGGCCCACCGGGGAGCTGTTTTTT
d_call: TRBD2; j_call: TRBJ2-1; clone_size: NA; v_call: TRBV7-2; cdr3_aa: CASSFWGGNEQFF; cdr3_nt: TGTGCCAGCAGCTTTTGGGGGGGAAATGAGCAGTTCTTC
d_call: TRBD1; j_call: TRBJ2-7; clone_size: NA; v_call: TRBV12-3/TRBV12-4; cdr3_aa: CASSQGGQASYEQYF; cdr3_nt: TGTGCCAGCAGTCAAGGGGGACAGGCCTCCTACGAGCAGTACTTC
d_call: TRBD2; j_call: TRBJ2-3; clone_size: NA; v_call: TRBV12-3/TRBV12-4; cdr3_aa: CASSPGVAGPTQYF; cdr3_nt: TGTGCCAGCAGTCCCGGGGTAGCGGGGCCCACGCAGTATTTT
d_call: NA; j_call: TRBJ2-5; clone_size: many; v_call: TRBV25-1; cdr3_aa: CASRGPRDNYQETQYF; cdr3_nt: TGTGCCAGCAGAGGGCCCCGGGACAATTACCAAGAGACCCAGTACTTC
d_call: TRBD2; j_call: TRBJ2-3; clone_size: few; v_call: TRBV3-1; cdr3_aa: CASSQGLADLTDTQYF; cdr3_nt: TGTGCCAGCAGCCAAGGACTAGCGGACTTGACAGATACGCAGTATTTT
d_call: TRBD1; j_call: TRBJ1-5; clone_size: NA; v_call: TRBV7-9; cdr3_aa: CASSSEDRAQHF; cdr3_nt: TGTGCCAGCAGCTCGGAGGACAGGGCCCAGCATTTT
d_call: TRBD1; j_call: TRBJ2-5; clone_size: many; v_call: TRBV29-1; cdr3_aa: CSVVGQGNQETQYF; cdr3_nt: TGCAGCGTAGTGGGACAGGGGAACCAAGAGACCCAGTACTTC
d_call: NA; j_call: TRBJ2-2; clone_size: few; v_call: TRBV6-2/TRBV6-3; cdr3_aa: CASSYKARRFGELFF; cdr3_nt: TGTGCCAGCAGTTACAAAGCCAGGAGGTTCGGGGAGCTGTTTTTT
d_call: NA; j_call: TRBJ2-6; clone_size: few; v_call: TRBV7-6; cdr3_aa: CASFRGLSGANVLTF; cdr3_nt: TGTGCCAGCTTTCGCGGCCTCTCTGGGGCCAACGTCCTGACTTTC
d_call: TRBD2; j_call: TRBJ2-1; clone_size: NA; v_call: TRBV7-7; cdr3_aa: CASSPSGGSSYNEEFF; cdr3_nt: TGTGCTAGCAGCCCTAGCGGGGGTTCCTCCTACAATGAGGAGTTCTTC
d_call: TRBD2; j_call: TRBJ2-3; clone_size: few; v_call: TRBV3-1; cdr3_aa: CASSPLAGGATDTQYF; cdr3_nt: TGTGCCAGCAGCCCGCTAGCGGGGGGAGCCACAGATACGCAGTATTTT
d_call: NA; j_call: TRBJ2-2; clone_size: few; v_call: TRBV5-1; cdr3_aa: CASSTSDSSNTGELFF; cdr3_nt: TGCGCCAGCAGCACCTCGGACAGTTCGAACACCGGGGAGCTGTTTTTT
d_call: NA; j_call: TRBJ1-2; clone_size: few; v_call: TRBV6-1; cdr3_aa: CASSNGRADYGYTF; cdr3_nt: TGTGCCAGCAGCAACGGACGGGCGGACTATGGCTACACCTTC
d_call: TRBD1; j_call: TRBJ1-6; clone_size: few; v_call: TRBV7-2; cdr3_aa: CASSRQGRISPLHF; cdr3_nt: TGTGCCAGCAGCCGACAGGGTAGGATTTCACCCCTCCACTTT
d_call: NA; j_call: TRBJ2-5; clone_size: many; v_call: TRBV5-6; cdr3_aa: CASSLWGRGFGTQYF; cdr3_nt: TGTGCCAGCAGCTTGTGGGGGCGCGGGTTCGGGACCCAGTACTTC
d_call: NA; j_call: TRBJ1-2; clone_size: few; v_call: TRBV6-1; cdr3_aa: CASSERAGQSNGGYTF; cdr3_nt: TGTGCCAGCAGTGAAAGGGCGGGGCAGAGCAATGGTGGCTACACCTTC
d_call: TRBD1; j_call: TRBJ1-1; clone_size: many; v_call: TRBV5-1; cdr3_aa: CASSSDRGGTEAFF; cdr3_nt: TGCGCCAGCAGTTCGGACAGGGGGGGGACTGAAGCTTTCTTT
d_call: NA; j_call: TRBJ2-1; clone_size: many; v_call: TRBV29-1; cdr3_aa: CSVGHNEQFF; cdr3_nt: TGCAGCGTTGGACACAATGAGCAGTTCTTC
d_call: NA; j_call: TRBJ1-1; clone_size: NA; v_call: TRBV7-2; cdr3_aa: CASSFLQEAFF; cdr3_nt: TGTGCCAGCAGCTTCTTACAGGAAGCTTTCTTT
d_call: TRBD1; j_call: TRBJ1-1; clone_size: NA; v_call: TRBV6-1; cdr3_aa: CASRLLTGGVTEAFF; cdr3_nt: TGTGCCAGCAGGTTGTTGACAGGGGGGGTGACTGAAGCTTTCTTT
d_call: NA; j_call: TRBJ2-3; clone_size: NA; v_call: TRBV29-1; cdr3_aa: CSVEVPGSDTQYF; cdr3_nt: TGCAGCGTTGAAGTACCGGGATCAGATACGCAGTATTTT
d_call: NA; j_call: TRBJ1-1; clone_size: many; v_call: TRBV5-1; cdr3_aa: CASSPGDLEAFF; cdr3_nt: TGCGCCAGCAGTCCAGGGGACCTTGAAGCTTTCTTT
d_call: TRBD1; j_call: TRBJ2-1; clone_size: many; v_call: TRBV7-2; cdr3_aa: CASSLVGTGNYNEQFF; cdr3_nt: TGTGCCAGCAGCTTAGTGGGGACAGGGAACTACAATGAGCAGTTCTTC
d_call: NA; j_call: TRBJ2-5; clone_size: few; v_call: TRBV6-1; cdr3_aa: CASSEDPHATQYF; cdr3_nt: TGTGCCAGCAGTGAAGATCCCCATGCGACCCAGTACTTC
d_call: TRBD1; j_call: TRBJ2-7; clone_size: few; v_call: TRBV10-3; cdr3_aa: CAISGQGVHEQYF; cdr3_nt: TGTGCCATCAGCGGACAGGGTGTCCACGAGCAGTACTTC
d_call: NA; j_call: TRBJ1-2; clone_size: many; v_call: TRBV20-1; cdr3_aa: CSARDEWDYGYTF; cdr3_nt: TGCAGTGCTAGAGATGAATGGGACTATGGCTACACCTTC
d_call: TRBD2; j_call: TRBJ2-5; clone_size: many; v_call: TRBV12-5; cdr3_aa: CASGQLAGGINEESQYF; cdr3_nt: TGTGCTAGTGGTCAACTAGCGGGGGGAATAAATGAAGAGAGCCAGTACTTC
d_call: NA; j_call: TRBJ2-2; clone_size: many; v_call: TRBV5-1; cdr3_aa: CASSFAGTANTGELFF; cdr3_nt: TGCGCCAGCAGCTTCGCCGGGACCGCCAACACCGGGGAGCTGTTTTTT
d_call: NA; j_call: TRBJ2-7; clone_size: many; v_call: TRBV18; cdr3_aa: CASSPPALSLYEQYF; cdr3_nt: TGTGCCAGCTCACCACCCGCGCTATCCCTCTACGAGCAGTACTTC
d_call: NA; j_call: TRBJ1-6; clone_size: many; v_call: TRBV5-1; cdr3_aa: CASRAEGYGSPLHF; cdr3_nt: TGCGCCAGCAGGGCCGAAGGTTATGGATCACCCCTCCACTTT
d_call: NA; j_call: TRBJ2-3; clone_size: many; v_call: TRBV4-3; cdr3_aa: CASSRLDTDTQYF; cdr3_nt: TGCGCCAGCAGCCGGCTAGACACAGATACGCAGTATTTT
d_call: NA; j_call: TRBJ2-5; clone_size: few; v_call: TRBV9; cdr3_aa: CASSAGGGQETQYF; cdr3_nt: TGTGCCAGCAGCGCCGGAGGGGGCCAAGAGACCCAGTACTTC
d_call: NA; j_call: TRBJ2-6; clone_size: many; v_call: TRBV4-2; cdr3_aa: CASSQLEANVLTF; cdr3_nt: TGTGCCAGCAGCCAACTGGAGGCCAACGTCCTGACTTTC
d_call: NA; j_call: TRBJ2-3; clone_size: few; v_call: TRBV20-1; cdr3_aa: CSARERADTQYF; cdr3_nt: TGCAGTGCTAGAGAAAGGGCAGATACGCAGTATTTT
d_call: NA; j_call: TRBJ2-2; clone_size: NA; v_call: TRBV28; cdr3_aa: CASSPQSTGELFF; cdr3_nt: TGTGCCAGCAGCCCCCAGAGCACCGGGGAGCTGTTTTTT
d_call: NA; j_call: TRBJ1-1; clone_size: many; v_call: TRBV9; cdr3_aa: CASSVEGELNTEAFF; cdr3_nt: TGTGCCAGCAGCGTAGAAGGAGAACTGAACACTGAAGCTTTCTTT
d_call: NA; j_call: TRBJ1-1; clone_size: few; v_call: TRBV18; cdr3_aa: CASSPISPGGTEAFF; cdr3_nt: TGTGCCAGCTCACCAATTTCGCCTGGGGGCACTGAAGCTTTCTTT
d_call: NA; j_call: TRBJ1-1; clone_size: few; v_call: TRBV6-5; cdr3_aa: CASRPGIGTEAFF; cdr3_nt: TGTGCCAGCAGACCAGGGATAGGCACTGAAGCTTTCTTT
d_call: NA; j_call: TRBJ1-4; clone_size: NA; v_call: TRBV6-5; cdr3_aa: CASSSLGMKEKLFF; cdr3_nt: TGTGCCAGCAGCTCATTGGGGATGAAGGAAAAACTGTTTTTT
d_call: TRBD2; j_call: TRBJ2-1; clone_size: NA; v_call: TRBV7-3; cdr3_aa: CASSLSSGGAREQFF; cdr3_nt: TGTGCCAGCAGCCTGTCTAGCGGGGGGGCTCGTGAGCAGTTCTTC
d_call: NA; j_call: TRBJ2-6; clone_size: NA; v_call: TRBV6-5; cdr3_aa: CASRLGAGANVLTF; cdr3_nt: TGTGCCAGCAGACTAGGGGCAGGGGCCAACGTCCTGACTTTC
d_call: NA; j_call: TRBJ2-3; clone_size: few; v_call: TRBV29-1; cdr3_aa: CSVEGRVADTQYF; cdr3_nt: TGCAGCGTTGAAGGCCGGGTCGCTGATACGCAGTATTTT
d_call: NA; j_call: TRBJ1-4; clone_size: few; v_call: TRBV11-2; cdr3_aa: CASSLAYTATNEKLFF; cdr3_nt: TGTGCCAGCAGCTTAGCCTACACAGCAACTAATGAAAAACTGTTTTTT
d_call: NA; j_call: TRBJ2-6; clone_size: many; v_call: TRBV5-1; cdr3_aa: CASSLDGGAGANVLTF; cdr3_nt: TGCGCCAGCAGCTTGGATGGGGGCGCTGGGGCCAACGTCCTGACTTTC
d_call: NA; j_call: TRBJ2-3; clone_size: few; v_call: TRBV5-1; cdr3_aa: CASSLSTGWATDTQYF; cdr3_nt: TGCGCCAGCTCCCTCTCAACAGGGTGGGCCACAGATACGCAGTATTTT
d_call: TRBD1; j_call: TRBJ1-2; clone_size: NA; v_call: TRBV12-3/TRBV12-4; cdr3_aa: CASSPDRAMSNYGYTF; cdr3_nt: TGTGCCAGCAGCCCAGACAGGGCTATGTCTAACTATGGCTACACCTTC
d_call: TRBD1; j_call: TRBJ1-2; clone_size: NA; v_call: TRBV7-9; cdr3_aa: CASSSPAGGAPLAVNYGYTF; cdr3_nt: TGTGCCAGCAGCTCCCCGGCAGGGGGAGCTCCCCTGGCCGTTAACTATGGCTACACCTTC
d_call: TRBD2; j_call: TRBJ2-3; clone_size: many; v_call: TRBV5-1; cdr3_aa: CASSLRTSGGIDTQYF; cdr3_nt: TGCGCCAGCAGCTTGCGGACTAGCGGGGGGATCGATACGCAGTATTTT
d_call: NA; j_call: TRBJ2-1; clone_size: many; v_call: TRBV6-5; cdr3_aa: CASGRGRYNEQFF; cdr3_nt: TGTGCCAGCGGGAGGGGGAGATACAATGAGCAGTTCTTC
d_call: TRBD1; j_call: TRBJ1-2; clone_size: many; v_call: TRBV6-1; cdr3_aa: CASSSTGQGYGYTF; cdr3_nt: TGTGCCAGCTCAAGTACCGGACAGGGCTATGGCTACACCTTC
d_call: NA; j_call: TRBJ2-1; clone_size: few; v_call: TRBV7-3; cdr3_aa: CASSLRGSSDNEQFF; cdr3_nt: TGTGCCAGCAGCTTAAGGGGCAGCTCAGACAATGAGCAGTTCTTC
d_call: NA; j_call: TRBJ2-2; clone_size: few; v_call: TRBV6-5; cdr3_aa: CASSLTEITGELFF; cdr3_nt: TGTGCCAGCAGCCTGACAGAGATCACGGGGGAGCTGTTTTTT
d_call: NA; j_call: TRBJ2-7; clone_size: NA; v_call: TRBV6-5; cdr3_aa: CASSARTAAYETYF; cdr3_nt: TGTGCCAGCAGTGCTAGGACAGCCGCCTACGAGACTTACTTC
d_call: NA; j_call: TRBJ1-2; clone_size: NA; v_call: TRBV5-5; cdr3_aa: CASSLGSGPYGYTF; cdr3_nt: TGTGCCAGCAGCTTGGGGTCAGGGCCTTATGGCTACACCTTC
d_call: NA; j_call: TRBJ2-3; clone_size: few; v_call: TRBV7-3; cdr3_aa: CASSPPGVNTQYF; cdr3_nt: TGTGCCAGCAGCCCCCCTGGCGTGAATACGCAGTATTTT
d_call: NA; j_call: TRBJ1-2; clone_size: NA; v_call: TRBV15; cdr3_aa: CATSRDPLEAHSVYGYTF; cdr3_nt: TGTGCCACCAGCAGAGATCCATTAGAGGCTCACTCGGTCTATGGCTACACCTTC
d_call: NA; j_call: TRBJ1-6; clone_size: few; v_call: TRBV28; cdr3_aa: CASSLPQGYRSPLHF; cdr3_nt: TGTGCCAGCAGCCTACCCCAGGGGTATCGGTCACCCCTCCACTTT
d_call: NA; j_call: TRBJ2-5; clone_size: many; v_call: TRBV19; cdr3_aa: CASRTGTTPQETQYF; cdr3_nt: TGTGCCAGCAGAACCGGGACCACGCCGCAAGAGACCCAGTACTTC